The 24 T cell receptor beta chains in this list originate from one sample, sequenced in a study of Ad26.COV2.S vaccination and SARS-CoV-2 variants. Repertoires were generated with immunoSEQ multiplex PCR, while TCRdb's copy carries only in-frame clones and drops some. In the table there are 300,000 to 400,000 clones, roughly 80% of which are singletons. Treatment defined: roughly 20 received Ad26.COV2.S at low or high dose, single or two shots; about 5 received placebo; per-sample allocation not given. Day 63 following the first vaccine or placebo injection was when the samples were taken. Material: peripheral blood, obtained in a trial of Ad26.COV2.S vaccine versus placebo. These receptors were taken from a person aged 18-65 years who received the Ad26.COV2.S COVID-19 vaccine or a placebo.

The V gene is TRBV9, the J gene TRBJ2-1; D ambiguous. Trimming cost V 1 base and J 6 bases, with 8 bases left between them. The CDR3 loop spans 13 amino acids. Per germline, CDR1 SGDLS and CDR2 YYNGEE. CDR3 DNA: TGTGCCAGCAGCGTAAGACTGTTCAATGAGCAGTTCTTC. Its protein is CASSVRLFNEQFF.

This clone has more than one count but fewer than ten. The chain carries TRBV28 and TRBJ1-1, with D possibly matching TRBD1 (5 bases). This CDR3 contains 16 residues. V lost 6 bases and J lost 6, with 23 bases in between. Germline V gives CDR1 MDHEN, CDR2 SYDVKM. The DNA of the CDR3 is TGTGCCAGCAGCTCCAGCGCGGCAGGGACTAGCTCTGAAGCTTTCTTT. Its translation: CASSSSAAGTSSEAFF.

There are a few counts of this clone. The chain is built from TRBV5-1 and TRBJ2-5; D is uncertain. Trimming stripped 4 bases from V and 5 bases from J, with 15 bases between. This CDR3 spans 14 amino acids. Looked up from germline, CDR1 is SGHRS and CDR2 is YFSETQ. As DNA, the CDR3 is TGCGCCAGCAGCCTTGGGCATTATGGGGAGACCCAGTACTTC. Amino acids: CASSLGHYGETQYF.

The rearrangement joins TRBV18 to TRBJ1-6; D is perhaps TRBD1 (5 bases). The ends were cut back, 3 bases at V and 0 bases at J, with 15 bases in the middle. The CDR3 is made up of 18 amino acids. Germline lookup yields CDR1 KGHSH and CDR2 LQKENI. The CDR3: CASSPAPRVSSYNSPLHF. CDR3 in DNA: TGTGCCAGCTCACCTGCCCCCAGGGTGAGCTCCTATAATTCACCCCTCCACTTT.

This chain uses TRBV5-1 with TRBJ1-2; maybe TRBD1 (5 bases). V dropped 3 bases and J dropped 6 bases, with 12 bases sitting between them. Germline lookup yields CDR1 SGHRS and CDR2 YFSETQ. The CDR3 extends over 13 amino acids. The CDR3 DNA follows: TGCGCCAGCAGCTCCGCCCGGGGGGATGGCTACACCTTC. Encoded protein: CASSSARGDGYTF.

CDR3 sequence reads: CASSSTNQPQHF. For the CDR3, the DNA is TGTGCCAGCTCATCTACGAATCAGCCCCAGCATTTT. V usage is TRBV18 and J usage is TRBJ1-5, with D unclear. CDR1 and CDR2 from the germline V gene are KGHSH and LQKENI. Deletions cut 5 bases from V and 4 bases from J, with 6 bases between. This CDR3 is built from 12 residues.

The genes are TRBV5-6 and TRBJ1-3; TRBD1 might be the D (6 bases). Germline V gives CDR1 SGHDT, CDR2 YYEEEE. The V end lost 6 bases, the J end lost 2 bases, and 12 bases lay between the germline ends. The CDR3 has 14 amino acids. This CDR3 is CASTLQGAGNTIYF. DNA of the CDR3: TGTGCCAGCACCCTACAGGGAGCTGGAAACACCATATATTTT.

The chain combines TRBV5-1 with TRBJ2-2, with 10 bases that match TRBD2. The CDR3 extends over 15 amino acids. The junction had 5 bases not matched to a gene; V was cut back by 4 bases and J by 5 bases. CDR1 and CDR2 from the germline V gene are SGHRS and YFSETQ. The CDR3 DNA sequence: TGCGCCAGCAGCCAAACTAGCGGGGCGACCGGGGAGCTGTTTTTT. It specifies CASSQTSGATGELFF.

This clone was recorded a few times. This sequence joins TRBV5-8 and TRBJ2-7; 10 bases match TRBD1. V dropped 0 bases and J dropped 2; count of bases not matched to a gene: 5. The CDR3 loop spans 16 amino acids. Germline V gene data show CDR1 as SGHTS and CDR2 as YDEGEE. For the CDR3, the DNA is TGTGCCAGCAGCTTGGCGGGACAGGGGATTACCTACGAGCAGTACTTC. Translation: CASSLAGQGITYEQYF.

In DNA form, the CDR3 reads TGTGCCAGCAGCCCGGGACAGGGTTGGGCAACTAATGAAAAACTGTTTTTT. Amino acids: CASSPGQGWATNEKLFF. This chain joins TRBV5-6 and TRBJ1-4; 9 positions agree with TRBD1. Germline V lookup: CDR1 SGHDT, CDR2 YYEEEE. Unmatched junction bases numbered 7, after V lost 4 bases and J lost 0 bases. The CDR3 covers 17 residues. The entire variable domain, with the rest obtained from reference TRBV5-6 and TRBJ1-4, is as follows: DAGVTQSPTHLIKTRGQQVTLRCSPKSGHDTVSWYQQALGQGPQFIFQYYEEEERQRGNFPDRFSGHQFPNYSSELNVNALLLGDSALYLCASSPGQGWATNEKLFFGSGTQLSVL.

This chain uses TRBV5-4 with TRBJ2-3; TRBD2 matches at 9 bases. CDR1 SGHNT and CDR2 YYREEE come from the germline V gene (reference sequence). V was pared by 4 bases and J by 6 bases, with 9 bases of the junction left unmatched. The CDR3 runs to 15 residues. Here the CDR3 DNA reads TGTGCCAGCAGCATGGGACTAGCAATGGGCGATACGCAGTATTTT. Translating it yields CASSMGLAMGDTQYF.

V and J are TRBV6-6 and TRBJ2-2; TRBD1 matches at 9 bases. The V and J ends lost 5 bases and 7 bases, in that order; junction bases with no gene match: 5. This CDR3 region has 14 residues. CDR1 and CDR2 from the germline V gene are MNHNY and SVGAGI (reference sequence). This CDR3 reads CASSVTGGFGELFF. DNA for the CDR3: TGTGCCAGCAGTGTGACAGGGGGGTTCGGGGAGCTGTTTTTT.

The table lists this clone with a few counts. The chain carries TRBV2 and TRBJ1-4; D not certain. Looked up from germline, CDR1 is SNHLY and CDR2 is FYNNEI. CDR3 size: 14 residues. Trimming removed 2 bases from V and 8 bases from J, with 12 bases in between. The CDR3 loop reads CASSEFGRQEKLFF. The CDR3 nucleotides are TGTGCCAGCAGTGAATTCGGGAGGCAGGAAAAACTGTTTTTT. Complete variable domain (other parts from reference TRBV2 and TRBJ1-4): EPEVTQTPSHQVTQMGQEVILRCVPISNHLYFYWYRQILGQKVEFLVSFYNNEISEKSEIFDDQFSVERPDGSNFTLKIRSTKLEDSAMYFCASSEFGRQEKLFFGSGTQLSVL.

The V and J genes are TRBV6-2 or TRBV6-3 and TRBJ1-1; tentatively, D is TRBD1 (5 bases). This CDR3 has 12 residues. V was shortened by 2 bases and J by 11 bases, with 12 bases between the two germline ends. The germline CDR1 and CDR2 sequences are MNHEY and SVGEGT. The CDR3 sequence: CASSYRGDGAFF. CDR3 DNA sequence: TGTGCCAGCAGTTACCGGGGCGACGGGGCTTTCTTT.

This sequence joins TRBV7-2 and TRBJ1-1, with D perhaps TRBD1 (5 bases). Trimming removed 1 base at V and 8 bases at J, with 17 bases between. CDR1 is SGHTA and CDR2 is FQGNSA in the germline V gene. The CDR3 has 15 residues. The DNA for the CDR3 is TGTGCCAGCAGCTTAGTAGGTCAGGGTCCCTCAGAAGCTTTCTTT. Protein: CASSLVGQGPSEAFF.

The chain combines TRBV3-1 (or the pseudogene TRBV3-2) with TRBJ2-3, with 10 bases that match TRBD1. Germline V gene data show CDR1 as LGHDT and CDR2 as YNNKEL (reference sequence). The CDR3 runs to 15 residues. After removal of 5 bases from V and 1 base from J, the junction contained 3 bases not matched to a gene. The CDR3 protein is CASSAGTGGTDTQYF. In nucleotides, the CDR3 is TGTGCCAGCAGCGCCGGGACAGGGGGCACAGATACGCAGTATTTT.

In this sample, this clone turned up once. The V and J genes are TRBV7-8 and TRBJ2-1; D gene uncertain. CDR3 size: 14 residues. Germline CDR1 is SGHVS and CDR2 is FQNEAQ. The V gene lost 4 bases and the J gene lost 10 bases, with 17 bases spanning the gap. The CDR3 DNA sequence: TGTGCCAGCAGCTCGAGGTCCTTCCGAGAGGAGCAGTTCTTC. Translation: CASSSRSFREEQFF.

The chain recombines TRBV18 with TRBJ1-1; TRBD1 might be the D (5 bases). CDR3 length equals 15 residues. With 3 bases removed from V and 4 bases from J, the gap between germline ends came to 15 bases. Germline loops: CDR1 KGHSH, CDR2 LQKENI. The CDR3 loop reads CASSPSGGGGTEAFF. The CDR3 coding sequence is TGTGCCAGCTCACCTTCTGGGGGGGGAGGCACTGAAGCTTTCTTT.

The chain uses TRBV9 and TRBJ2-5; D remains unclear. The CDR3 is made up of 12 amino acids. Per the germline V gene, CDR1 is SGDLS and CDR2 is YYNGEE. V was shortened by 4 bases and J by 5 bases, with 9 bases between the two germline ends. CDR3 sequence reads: CASSTLTETQYF. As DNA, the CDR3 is TGTGCCAGCAGCACTTTAACGGAGACCCAGTACTTC. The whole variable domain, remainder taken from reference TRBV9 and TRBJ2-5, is DSGVTQTPKHLITATGQRVTLRCSPRSGDLSVYWYQQSLDQGLQFLIQYYNGEERAKGNILERFSAQQFPDLHSELNLSSLELGDSALYFCASSTLTETQYFGPGTRLLVL.

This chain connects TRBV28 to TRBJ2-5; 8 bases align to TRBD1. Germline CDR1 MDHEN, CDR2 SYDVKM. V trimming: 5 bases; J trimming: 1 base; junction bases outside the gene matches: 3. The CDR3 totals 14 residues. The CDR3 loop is CASSPDRAQETQYF. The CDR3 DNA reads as TGTGCCAGCAGTCCGGACAGGGCCCAAGAGACCCAGTACTTC.

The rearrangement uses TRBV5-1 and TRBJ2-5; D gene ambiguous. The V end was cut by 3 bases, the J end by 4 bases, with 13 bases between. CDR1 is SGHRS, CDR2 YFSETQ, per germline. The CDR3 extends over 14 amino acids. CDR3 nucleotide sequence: TGCGCCAGCAGCTCCCTGTATCCTCCAGAGACCCAGTACTTC. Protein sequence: CASSSLYPPETQYF.

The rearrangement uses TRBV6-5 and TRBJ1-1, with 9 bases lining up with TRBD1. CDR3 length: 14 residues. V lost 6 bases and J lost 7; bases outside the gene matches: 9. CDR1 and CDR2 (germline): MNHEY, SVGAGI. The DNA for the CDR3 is TGTGCCAGCAGCCAGTCGGGACAGGGTGTTGAAGCTTTCTTT. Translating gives CASSQSGQGVEAFF.

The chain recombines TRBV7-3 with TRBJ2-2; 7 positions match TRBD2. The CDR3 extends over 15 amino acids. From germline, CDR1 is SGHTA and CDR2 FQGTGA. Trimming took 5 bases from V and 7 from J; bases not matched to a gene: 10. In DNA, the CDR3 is TGTGCCAGCAGCAAATGGGCTAGCGGACGCGGGGAGCTGTTTTTT. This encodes CASSKWASGRGELFF.

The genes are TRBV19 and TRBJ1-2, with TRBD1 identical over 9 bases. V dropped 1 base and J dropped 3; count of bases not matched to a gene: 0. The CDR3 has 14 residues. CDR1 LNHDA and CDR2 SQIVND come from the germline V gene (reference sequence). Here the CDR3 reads CASSIGTGDYGYTF. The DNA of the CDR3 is TGTGCCAGTAGTATAGGGACAGGGGACTATGGCTACACCTTC.